This note documents a single TCR beta chain sequence. Its antigen is unidentified. The PCR made use of 60 Vbeta and 13 Jbeta primers. TCRdb keeps only in-frame clones here, not all; method: immunoSEQ multiplex PCR. Of about 98,000 clones listed, roughly 77% were seen once; the top ten hold 1.4% to 1.5%. The data are from a study of cytomegalovirus exposure and HLA in healthy donors. Study-wide points: In the analysis, some V segments, TRBV6-2 and TRBV6-3 included, were excluded as indistinguishable. A previous analysis found most TCR beta V segments productive roughly 90% or roughly 30% of the time.

Germline-derived CDR1 and CDR2 are MNHNS and SASEGT. The V end lost 5 bases, the J end lost 4 bases, and 7 bases lay between the germline ends. The CDR3 runs 12 residues. The sample comprised PBMCs. The TCR sequence derives from a man in his forties in good health and CMV-seronegative. The chain uses TRBV6-1 and TRBJ2-3; D uncertain. The DNA for the CDR3 is TGTGCCAGCAGTTCATCGGCAGATACGCAGTATTTT. It specifies CASSSSADTQYF.